The 8 T cell receptor beta chains reported below all come from one sample, sequenced in a study of shared clonotypes between healthy human individuals. The data were produced by immunoSEQ multiplex PCR, yet TCRdb's version contains in-frame clones alone and is incomplete. The top ten clones hold around 12% of a sample with about 500,000 clones, roughly 80% of them seen once. The sequencing sample was made of PBMCs. The receptors derive from a woman in her thirties or forties in good health. Some clones in this sample may be carry-over from other donors' samples.

On this clone: One base away lies a much larger clone, so this may be a sequencing read error. The chain is built from TRBV2 and TRBJ2-5, with 13 positions matching TRBD2. Germline CDR1 SNHLY, CDR2 FYNNEI. The CDR3 has 16 residues. The CDR3 spells CASSGRTSGSQETRYF. The CDR3 coding sequence is TGTGCCAGCAGTGGTCGGACTAGCGGGAGCCAAGAGACCCGGTACTTC.

This rearrangement joins TRBV6-5 to TRBJ1-2, with 7 bases aligning to TRBD1. The CDR3 has 13 amino acids. V was clipped by 6 bases and J by 4 bases; unmatched bases: 5. Germline V gene lookup returns CDR1 MNHEY and CDR2 SVGAGI. The CDR3 DNA follows: TGTGCCAGCAGACCCGGGACAGCCTATGGCTACACCTTC. It translates to CASRPGTAYGYTF.

The chain employs TRBV9 and TRBJ2-1; 8 positions match TRBD1. CDR1 and CDR2 from the germline V gene are SGDLS and YYNGEE. The CDR3 loop spans 15 amino acids. V shed 0 bases and J 4 bases; nucleotides not matched to a gene: 3. CDR3 region: CASSVDGQGYNEQFF. The CDR3 DNA reads as TGTGCCAGCAGCGTAGACGGACAGGGTTACAATGAGCAGTTCTTC. Using reference TRBV9 and TRBJ2-1 for the parts outside the CDR3, the full variable domain is DSGVTQTPKHLITATGQRVTLRCSPRSGDLSVYWYQQSLDQGLQFLIQYYNGEERAKGNILERFSAQQFPDLHSELNLSSLELGDSALYFCASSVDGQGYNEQFFGPGTRLTVL.

This clone appeared a few times. This rearrangement joins TRBV7-2 to TRBJ1-2; a weak D match, TRBD1 (5 bases). Trimming removed 5 bases at V and 4 bases at J, with 14 bases between. Germline loops: CDR1 SGHTA, CDR2 FQGNSA. The CDR3 has 14 residues. The CDR3 DNA follows: TGTGCCAGCAGCCCAGGCAGGGCCGGCTATGGCTACACCTTC. It yields the protein CASSPGRAGYGYTF.

On this clone itself: A single base is all that separates this from a far larger clone, so a read error is likely. The same CDR3 is also encoded by other DNA sequences in this sample. V and J are TRBV27 and TRBJ1-1; 9 positions match TRBD1. The trim removed 4 bases at V and 1 base at J, leaving 7 bases unmatched. The germline CDR1 and CDR2 sequences are MNHEY and SMNVEV (reference sequence). This CDR3 has 16 residues. The CDR3 bases are TGTGCCAGCAGTTCTCCCTACAGGGGGCAGAACACTGAAGCTTTCTTT. This codes for CASSSPYRGQNTEAFF.

Notes on this clone: A far larger clone is one nucleotide away, so this likely arose from a read error. This sequence joins TRBV29-1 and TRBJ1-1, with a tentative D call TRBD1 (5 bases). Trimming stripped 5 bases from V and 13 bases from J, with 17 bases between. The germline V gene encodes CDR1 SQVTM and CDR2 ANQGSEA. This CDR3 comprises 11 residues. In nucleotides, the CDR3 is TGCAGCGTTTGGGACGGAGGTCTGGTTTTCTTT. It codes for CSVWDGGLVFF.

Notes on this clone: Different DNA sequences within this sample yield the same CDR3. This chain links TRBV18 with TRBJ2-6; the D is unclear. CDR3 length equals 14 residues. CDR1 and CDR2 (germline): KGHSH, LQKENI. V was trimmed by 2 bases and J by 0 bases, leaving 2 bases between them. CDR3 loop: CASSPSSGANVLTF. The CDR3 DNA sequence: TGTGCCAGCTCACCAAGCTCTGGGGCCAACGTCCTGACTTTC.

V and J are TRBV12-5 and TRBJ2-1; the match to TRBD2 covers 10 bases. The germline V gene has CDR1 LGHNT and CDR2 FRNRAP. This CDR3 is built from 13 residues. V was pared by 8 bases and J by 7 bases, with 5 bases of the junction left unmatched. CDR3 in amino acids: CASRASGRNEQFF. The CDR3 coding sequence is TGTGCTAGTCGGGCTAGCGGGAGAAATGAGCAGTTCTTC.